The source of this T cell receptor beta chain is a study of blood T cell repertoires in COVID-19. Cohorts were determined from participant-reported clinical history. Germline V CDR1 and CDR2: MNHEY, SVGAGI. V lost 6 bases to trimming and J lost 2 bases, with 11 bases between them. The CDR3 contains 13 residues. In the original workflow: Reference gene primers were amplified, and this amplification served to estimate nucleated cell counts. Generated by immunoSEQ multiplex PCR, the TCRdb table keeps only in-frame clones and is missing some. Clone size and V and J calls were adopted from that table, with D and trimming inferred from the DNA. This table has under 300,000 clones, about nine tenths appearing once.

Material: PBMCs or T cells enriched from blood (not recorded which). The receptor's source is a woman younger than 30 who had recovered from COVID-19. The chain uses TRBV6-5 and TRBJ2-7; D may be TRBD1 (6 bases). This CDR3 reads CASSKQGTYEQYF. CDR3 sequence (DNA): TGTGCCAGCAGCAAACAGGGAACCTACGAGCAGTACTTC.